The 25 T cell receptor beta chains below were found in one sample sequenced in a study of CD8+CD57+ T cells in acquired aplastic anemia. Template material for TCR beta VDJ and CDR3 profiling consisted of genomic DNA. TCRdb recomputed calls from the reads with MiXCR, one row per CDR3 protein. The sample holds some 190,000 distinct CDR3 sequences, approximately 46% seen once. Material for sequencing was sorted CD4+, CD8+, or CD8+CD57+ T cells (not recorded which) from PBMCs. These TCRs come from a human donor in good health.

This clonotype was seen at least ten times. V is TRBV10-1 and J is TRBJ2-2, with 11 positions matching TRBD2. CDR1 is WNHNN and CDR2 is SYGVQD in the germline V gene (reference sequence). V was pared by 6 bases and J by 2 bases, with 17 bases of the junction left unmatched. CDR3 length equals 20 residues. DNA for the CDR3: TGCGCCAGCAGACGACTAGCGGGAAGCCGCCTACACATAAACACCGGGGAGCTGTTTTTT. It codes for CASRRLAGSRLHINTGELFF.

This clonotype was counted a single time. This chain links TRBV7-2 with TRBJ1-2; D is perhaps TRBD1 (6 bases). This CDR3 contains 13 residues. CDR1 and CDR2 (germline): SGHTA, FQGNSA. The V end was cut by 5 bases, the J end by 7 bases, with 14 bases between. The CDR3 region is CASSQGGARGYTF. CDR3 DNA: TGTGCCAGCAGCCAAGGGGGGGCGCGTGGCTACACCTTC.

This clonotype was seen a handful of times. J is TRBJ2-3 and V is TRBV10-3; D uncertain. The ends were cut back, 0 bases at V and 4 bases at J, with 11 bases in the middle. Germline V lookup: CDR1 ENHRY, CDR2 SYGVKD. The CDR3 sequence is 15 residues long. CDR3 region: CAISESISISDTQYF. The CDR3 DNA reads TGTGCCATCAGTGAGTCGATTAGCATCTCAGATACGCAGTATTTT.

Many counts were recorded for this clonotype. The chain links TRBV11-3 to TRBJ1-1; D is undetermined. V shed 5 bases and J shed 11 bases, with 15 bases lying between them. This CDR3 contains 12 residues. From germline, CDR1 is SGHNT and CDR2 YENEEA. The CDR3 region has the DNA TGTGCCAGCAGCGGGAAGACTGAATACGCTTTCTTT. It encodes CASSGKTEYAFF.

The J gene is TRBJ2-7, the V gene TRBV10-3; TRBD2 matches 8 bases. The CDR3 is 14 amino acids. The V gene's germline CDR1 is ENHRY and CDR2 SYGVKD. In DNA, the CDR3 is TGTGCTAGAGTATTCGGGCGGGAGGAAGGAGAGCAGTACTTC. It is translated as CARVFGREEGEQYF.

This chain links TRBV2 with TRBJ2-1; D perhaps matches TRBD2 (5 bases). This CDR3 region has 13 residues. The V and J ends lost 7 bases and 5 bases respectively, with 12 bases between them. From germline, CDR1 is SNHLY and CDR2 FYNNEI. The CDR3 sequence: CASKSGTNNEQFF. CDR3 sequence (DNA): TGTGCCAGCAAAAGCGGCACAAACAATGAGCAGTTCTTC.

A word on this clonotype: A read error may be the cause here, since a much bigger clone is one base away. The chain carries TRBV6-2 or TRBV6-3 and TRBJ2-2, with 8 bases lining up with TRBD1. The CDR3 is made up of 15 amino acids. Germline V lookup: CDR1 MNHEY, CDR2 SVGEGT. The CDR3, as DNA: TGTGCCAGCAGTTATCGACAGGGGAACACCGGGGGGCTGTTTTTT. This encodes CASSYRQGNTGGLFF.

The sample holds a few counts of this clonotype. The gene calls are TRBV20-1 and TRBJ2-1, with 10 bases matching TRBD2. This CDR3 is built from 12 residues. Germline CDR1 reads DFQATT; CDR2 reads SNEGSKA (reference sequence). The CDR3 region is CSATSGDNEQFF. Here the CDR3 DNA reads TGCAGCGCAACTAGCGGGGACAATGAGCAGTTCTTC.

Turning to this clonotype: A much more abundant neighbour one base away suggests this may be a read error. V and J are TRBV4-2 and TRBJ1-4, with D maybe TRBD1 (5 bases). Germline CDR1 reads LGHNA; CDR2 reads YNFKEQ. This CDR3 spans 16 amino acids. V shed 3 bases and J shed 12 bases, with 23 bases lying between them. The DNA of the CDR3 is TGTGCCAGCAGCCAGGATCCGGACCCAGGGAACGAAGAACTGTTTTTT. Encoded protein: CASSQDPDPGNEELFF.

In nucleotides, the CDR3 is TGTGCCACCAGCAGAGATAGGGGGACACCATTTGAGCAGTACTTC. This translates into CATSRDRGTPFEQYF. The chain has TRBV15 and TRBJ2-7; the D gene is possibly TRBD1 (6 bases). The germline gives CDR1 LNHNV, CDR2 YYDKDF (reference sequence). The CDR3 consists of 15 residues. Trimming removed 0 bases at V and 7 bases at J, with 16 bases between.

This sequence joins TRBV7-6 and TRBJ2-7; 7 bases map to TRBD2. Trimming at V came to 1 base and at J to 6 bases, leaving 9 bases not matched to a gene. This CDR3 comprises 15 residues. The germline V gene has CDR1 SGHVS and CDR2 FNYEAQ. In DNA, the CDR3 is TGTGCCAGCAGCTTAGGAGTTGCGGGAGAGGGCGAGCAGTACTTC. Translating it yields CASSLGVAGEGEQYF.

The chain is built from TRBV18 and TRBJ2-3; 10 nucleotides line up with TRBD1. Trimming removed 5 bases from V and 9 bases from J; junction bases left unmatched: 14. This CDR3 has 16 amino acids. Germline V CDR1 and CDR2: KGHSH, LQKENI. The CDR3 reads CASSKLDRGFRGTQYF. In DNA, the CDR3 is TGTGCCAGCTCAAAACTGGACAGGGGGTTTCGTGGCACGCAGTATTTT.

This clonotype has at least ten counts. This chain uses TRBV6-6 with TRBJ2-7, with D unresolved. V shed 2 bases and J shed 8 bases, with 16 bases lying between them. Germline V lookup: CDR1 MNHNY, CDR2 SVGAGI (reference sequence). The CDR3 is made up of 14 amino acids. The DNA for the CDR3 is TGTGCCAGCAGTTACGCGGACCGACCCCCCCAGCAGTACTTC. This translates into CASSYADRPPQQYF.

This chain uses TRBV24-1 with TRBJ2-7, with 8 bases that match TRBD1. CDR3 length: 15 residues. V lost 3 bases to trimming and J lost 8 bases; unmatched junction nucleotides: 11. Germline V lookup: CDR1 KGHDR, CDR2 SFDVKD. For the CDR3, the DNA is TGTGCCACCAGTGATGGAGGACAGGGTGGTGACAAGCAGTACTTC. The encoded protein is CATSDGGQGGDKQYF.

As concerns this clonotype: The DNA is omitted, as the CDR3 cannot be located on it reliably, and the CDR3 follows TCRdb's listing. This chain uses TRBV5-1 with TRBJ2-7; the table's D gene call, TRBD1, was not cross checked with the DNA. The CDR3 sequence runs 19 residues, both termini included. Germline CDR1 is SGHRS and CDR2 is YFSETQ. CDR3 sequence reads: CASSFYICSTGQGNYEQYF.

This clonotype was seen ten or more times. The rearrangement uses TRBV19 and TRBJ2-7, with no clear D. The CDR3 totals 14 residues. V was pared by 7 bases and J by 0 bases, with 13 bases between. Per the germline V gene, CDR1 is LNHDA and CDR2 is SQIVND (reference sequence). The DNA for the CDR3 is TGTGCCAGTAAGGACGGCCCGAGCTCCTACGAGCAGTACTTC. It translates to CASKDGPSSYEQYF.

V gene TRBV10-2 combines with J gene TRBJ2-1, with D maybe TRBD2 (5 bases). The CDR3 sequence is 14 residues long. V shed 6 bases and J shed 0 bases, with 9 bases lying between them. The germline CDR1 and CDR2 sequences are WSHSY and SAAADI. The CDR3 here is CASRERNSYNEQFF. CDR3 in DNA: TGCGCCAGCAGGGAGCGGAACTCCTACAATGAGCAGTTCTTC.

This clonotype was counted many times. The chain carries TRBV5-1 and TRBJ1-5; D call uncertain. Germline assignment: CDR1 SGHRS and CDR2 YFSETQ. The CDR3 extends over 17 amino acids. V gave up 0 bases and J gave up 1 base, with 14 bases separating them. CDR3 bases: TGCGCCAGCAGCTTGGCCCCCTCAGGCGGAAGCAATCAGCCCCAGCATTTT. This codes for CASSLAPSGGSNQPQHF.

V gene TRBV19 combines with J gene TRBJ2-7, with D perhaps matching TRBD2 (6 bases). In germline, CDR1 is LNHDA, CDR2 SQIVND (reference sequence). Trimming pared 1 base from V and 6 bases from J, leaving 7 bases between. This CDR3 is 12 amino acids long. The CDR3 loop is CASSIVGGEQYF. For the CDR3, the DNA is TGTGCCAGTAGTATAGTGGGGGGCGAGCAGTACTTC.

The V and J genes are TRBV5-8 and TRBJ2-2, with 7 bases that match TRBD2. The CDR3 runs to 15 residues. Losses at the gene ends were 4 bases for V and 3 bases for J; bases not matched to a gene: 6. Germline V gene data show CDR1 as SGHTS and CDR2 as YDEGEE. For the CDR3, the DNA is TGTGCCAGCAGCCCCGGACTAGTATACACCGGGGAGCTGTTTTTT. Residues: CASSPGLVYTGELFF. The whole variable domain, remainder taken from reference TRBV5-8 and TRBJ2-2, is EAGVTQSPTHLIKTRGQQATLRCSPISGHTSVYWYQQALGLGLQFLLWYDEGEERNRGNFPPRFSGRQFPNYSSELNVNALELEDSALYLCASSPGLVYTGELFFGEGSRLTVL.

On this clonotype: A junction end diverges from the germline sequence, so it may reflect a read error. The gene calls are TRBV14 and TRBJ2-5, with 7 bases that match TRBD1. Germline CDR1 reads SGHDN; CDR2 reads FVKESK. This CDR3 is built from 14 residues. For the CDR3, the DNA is TGTGCCAGCATGGAACGGGACAGCCAAGAGACCCGGTACTTC. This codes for CASMERDSQETRYF.

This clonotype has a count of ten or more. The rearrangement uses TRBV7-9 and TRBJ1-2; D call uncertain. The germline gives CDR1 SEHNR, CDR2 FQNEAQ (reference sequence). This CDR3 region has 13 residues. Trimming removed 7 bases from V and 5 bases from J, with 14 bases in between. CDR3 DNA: TGTGCCAGCACCCGGGCGGCGGATTATGGCTACACCTTC. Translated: CASTRAADYGYTF.

The CDR3 DNA reads as TGTGCCAGCAGTGTAGAGGGGTTCTACGAGCAGTACTTC. It specifies CASSVEGFYEQYF. The chain joins TRBV2 to TRBJ2-7, with D perhaps given as TRBD1 or TRBD2 (5 bases each). The germline V gene has CDR1 SNHLY and CDR2 FYNNEI. Trimming cost V 4 bases and J 3 bases, with 10 bases left between them. The CDR3 spans 13 residues.

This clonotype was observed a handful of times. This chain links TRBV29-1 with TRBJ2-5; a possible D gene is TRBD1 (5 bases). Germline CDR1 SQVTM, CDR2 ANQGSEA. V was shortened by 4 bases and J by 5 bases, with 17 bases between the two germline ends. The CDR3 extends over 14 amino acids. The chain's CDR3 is CSVASWGLSETQYF. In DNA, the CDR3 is TGCAGCGTTGCATCCTGGGGCTTATCGGAGACCCAGTACTTC.

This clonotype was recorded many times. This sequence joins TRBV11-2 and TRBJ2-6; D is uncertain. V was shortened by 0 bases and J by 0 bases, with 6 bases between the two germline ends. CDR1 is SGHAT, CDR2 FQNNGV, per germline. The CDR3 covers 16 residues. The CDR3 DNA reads TGTGCCAGCAGCTTAGATCTGGGCTCTGGGGCCAACGTCCTGACTTTC. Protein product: CASSLDLGSGANVLTF.